This TCR beta chain originates from a study of shared clonotypes between healthy human individuals. V lost 10 bases, J lost 4 bases, and 13 bases lay in between. The CDR3 loop spans 12 amino acids. The germline V gene encodes CDR1 MDHEN and CDR2 SYDVKM. This clone came up a few times. Sorted-subset replicate PCRs used approximately 200 ng of genomic DNA. This amount corresponded to some 32,000 T cell genomes. Here immunoSEQ multiplex PCR was the method, and the copy in TCRdb shows in-frame clones only, minus some. The sample comprises more than 2,000,000 clones, approximately 93% of which are singletons, and about 0.37% rests with the top ten.

The sequenced material came from naive CD4+ T cells from PBMCs. Sample subset: CD45RA+ positively selected. The sequence was collected from a man between 18 and 35 years old in good health. Some clones in this sample may be carry-over from other donors' samples. This sequence joins TRBV28 and TRBJ1-1; D might be TRBD1 (5 bases). The CDR3 region is CATRDGGTEAFF. The CDR3 coding sequence is TGTGCCACCAGGGACGGGGGCACTGAAGCTTTCTTT. Using reference TRBV28 and TRBJ1-1 for the parts outside the CDR3, the full variable domain is DVKVTQSSRYLVKRTGEKVFLECVQDMDHENMFWYRQDPGLGLRLIYFSYDVKMKEKGDIPEGYSVSREKKERFSLILESASTNQTSMYLCATRDGGTEAFFGQGTRLTVV.